The next 10 T cell receptor beta chains were all read from a single sample in a study of beta chain features in type 1 diabetes. The isolated RNA, all of it, was reverse transcribed, so expressed TCRB transcripts were what got sequenced. Clones were read by immunoSEQ multiplex PCR, and TCRdb kept only the in-frame ones, dropping some. The data contain about 330,000 clones, approximately 11% of them singletons. The material sequenced was naive CD4+ T cells from blood. These receptors originate from a woman aged 25 to 39 in good health.

The chain is built from TRBV2 and TRBJ2-1, with 9 bases aligning to TRBD2. The CDR3 contains 14 residues. V lost 4 bases to trimming and J lost 6 bases; unmatched junction nucleotides: 4. Germline assignment: CDR1 SNHLY and CDR2 FYNNEI. As DNA, the CDR3 is TGTGCCAGCAGTGGCCCTAGCGGGATCAATGAGCAGTTCTTC. It specifies CASSGPSGINEQFF.

This clone was recorded a few times. This sequence joins TRBV10-3 and TRBJ1-2; possible D gene TRBD1, 5 bases. The ends were cut back, 4 bases at V and 3 bases at J, with 12 bases in the middle. CDR3 size: 14 residues. The germline V gene has CDR1 ENHRY and CDR2 SYGVKD. DNA for the CDR3: TGTGCCATCAGTGCTCTGCAGGGTGACTATGGCTACACCTTC. Its translation: CAISALQGDYGYTF.

A few counts support this clone. The chain recombines TRBV2 with TRBJ2-2; 7 positions agree with TRBD1. The CDR3 consists of 15 residues. Per germline, CDR1 SNHLY and CDR2 FYNNEI. Trimming at V came to 4 bases and at J to 4 bases, leaving 6 bases not matched to a gene. CDR3 nucleotide sequence: TGTGCCAGCAGTGTGTCCGGGGACAGCACCGGGGAGCTGTTTTTT. Its translation is CASSVSGDSTGELFF.

The chain has TRBV30 and TRBJ2-1, with 12 bases that match TRBD1. This CDR3 comprises 18 residues. V dropped 2 bases and J dropped 0; count of bases not matched to a gene: 8. The germline gives CDR1 GTSNPN, CDR2 SVGIG (reference sequence). The CDR3 loop reads CAWSPGQGAASSYNEQFF. The CDR3 DNA reads as TGTGCCTGGAGTCCGGGACAGGGGGCAGCGAGCTCCTACAATGAGCAGTTCTTC. The full variable domain, completed using reference TRBV30 and TRBJ2-1, is SQTIHQWPATLVQPVGSPLSLECTVEGTSNPNLYWYRQAAGRGLQLLFYSVGIGQISSEVPQNLSASRPQDRQFILSSKKLLLSDSGFYLCAWSPGQGAASSYNEQFFGPGTRLTVL.

The CDR3 is CASSQETVPNSNQPQHF. The CDR3 DNA is TGTGCCAGCAGCCAAGAGACAGTACCGAATAGCAATCAGCCCCAGCATTTT. The chain is built from TRBV4-2 and TRBJ1-5; maybe TRBD1 (5 bases). With 0 bases removed from V and 0 bases from J, the gap between germline ends came to 12 bases. Per the germline V gene, CDR1 is LGHNA and CDR2 is YNFKEQ. The CDR3 runs to 17 residues.

V and J are TRBV2 and TRBJ2-1, with TRBD1 matching over 8 bases. Per germline, CDR1 SNHLY and CDR2 FYNNEI. J was trimmed by 1 base and V by 7 bases; bases with no gene match: 3. The CDR3 contains 14 residues. CDR3 protein: CASIRQGSYNEQFF. The CDR3 coding sequence is TGTGCCAGCATAAGACAGGGGTCCTACAATGAGCAGTTCTTC.

The sample holds a few counts of this clone. The chain carries TRBV28 and TRBJ1-1, with TRBD1 as a possible D gene (6 bases). The V gene lost 5 bases and the J gene lost 7 bases, with 14 bases spanning the gap. The CDR3 has 13 amino acids. Per the germline V gene, CDR1 is MDHEN and CDR2 is SYDVKM. The CDR3 DNA reads as TGTGCCAGCAGTCTCACAGGGTATTATGAAGCTTTCTTT. Its translation: CASSLTGYYEAFF.

This chain connects TRBV11-2 to TRBJ2-7, with 9 bases fitting TRBD1. Germline CDR1 is SGHAT and CDR2 is FQNNGV. CDR3 length equals 16 residues. The J segment lost 3 bases and the V segment lost 7 bases, leaving 13 bases of the junction unmatched. CDR3: CASTSAGAGQGYEQYF. CDR3 DNA sequence: TGTGCCAGCACCTCCGCCGGTGCGGGACAGGGCTACGAGCAGTACTTC. The full variable domain, completed using reference TRBV11-2 and TRBJ2-7, is EAGVAQSPRYKIIEKRQSVAFWCNPISGHATLYWYQQILGQGPKLLIQFQNNGVVDDSQLPKDRFSAERLKGVDSTLKIQPAKLEDSAVYLCASTSAGAGQGYEQYFGPGTRLTVT.

The chain uses TRBV19 and TRBJ2-7; the match to TRBD1 covers 7 bases. CDR3 length: 15 residues. The V gene's germline CDR1 is LNHDA and CDR2 SQIVND (reference sequence). V shed 5 bases and J 9 bases; nucleotides not matched to a gene: 16. The CDR3 here is CASSRDRERKIGQYF. In nucleotides, the CDR3 is TGTGCCAGTAGTCGAGACAGGGAAAGAAAGATCGGGCAGTACTTC.

The rearrangement uses TRBV14 and TRBJ1-1; D is uncertain. The V and J ends lost 10 bases and 6 bases respectively, with 9 bases between them. This CDR3 region has 10 residues. The V gene's germline CDR1 is SGHDN and CDR2 FVKESK. The CDR3 spells CAIRSSEAFF. The CDR3 DNA reads as TGTGCCATCAGGAGCTCTGAAGCTTTCTTT.